Following are 29 T cell receptor beta chains from one sample sequenced in a study of T cells in Graves' hyperthyroidism and ophthalmopathy. Amplification targeted TCR beta CDR3 regions from RNA transcripts. An initial round of RT-PCR targeting the TCR CDR3 relied on the HTBI primer set. From the multiplex PCR reads, TCRdb called clonotypes with MiXCR, one entry per CDR3 protein. This repertoire shows about 260,000 distinct CDR3 sequences, 20% to 25% found once; its top ten account for approximately 25%. Source material: blood. The source of these receptors is a middle-aged man with Graves' hyperthyroidism that later progressed to Graves' ophthalmopathy.

This clonotype was seen ten or more times. V is TRBV18 and J is TRBJ1-1, with D unresolved. Trimming took off 2 bases at V and 1 base at J, with 8 bases between the two ends. CDR3 length equals 14 residues. The germline CDR1 and CDR2 sequences are KGHSH and LQKENI. The CDR3: CASSPVYKNTEAFF. The CDR3 DNA reads TGTGCCAGCTCACCAGTGTACAAGAACACTGAAGCTTTCTTT.

This clonotype was detected many times. The chain recombines TRBV7-9 with TRBJ2-7, with TRBD2 matching 7 bases. Per germline, CDR1 SEHNR and CDR2 FQNEAQ (reference sequence). This CDR3 is 17 amino acids long. J lost 5 bases, V lost 5 bases, and 18 bases had no gene match. Here the CDR3 reads CASSIIRRAGAVHEQYF. Written as DNA, the CDR3 is TGTGCCAGCAGCATCATCCGCCGGGCGGGAGCGGTCCACGAGCAGTACTTC.

This clonotype was counted at least ten times. The J gene is TRBJ2-7, the V gene TRBV10-2; no clear D. CDR3 length: 11 amino acids. Trimming removed 1 base at V and 10 bases at J, with 8 bases between. Per the germline V gene, CDR1 is WSHSY and CDR2 is SAAADI. The DNA for the CDR3 is TGCGCCAGCAGTGAGTTCCCGGACCAGTACTTC. Protein sequence: CASSEFPDQYF.

This clonotype was picked up a small number of times. The chain employs TRBV12-3 or TRBV12-4 and TRBJ2-2; TRBD1 agrees at 9 bases. This CDR3 has 13 residues. The trim removed 6 bases at V and 6 bases at J, leaving 2 bases unmatched. The chain's CDR3 is CASRDRGPGELFF. CDR3 coding DNA: TGTGCCAGCAGGGACAGGGGACCCGGGGAGCTGTTTTTT.

There are many counts of this clonotype. Here the CDR3 reads CASSLGQGNNSPLHF. The CDR3 bases are TGTGCCAGCAGCTTGGGACAGGGGAATAATTCACCCCTCCACTTT. This chain links TRBV5-4 with TRBJ1-6, with 8 bases identical to TRBD1. J was trimmed by 5 bases and V by 0 bases; bases with no gene match: 1. Germline V gene sequence: CDR1 SGHNT, CDR2 YYREEE (reference sequence). This CDR3 is 15 amino acids long.

This clonotype has at least ten counts. V and J are TRBV6-5 and TRBJ1-5; D gene uncertain. V lost 2 bases to trimming and J lost 5 bases, with 7 bases between them. CDR1 and CDR2 (germline): MNHEY, SVGAGI. The CDR3 has 13 amino acids. The chain's CDR3 is CASSYGMDQPQHF. Here the CDR3 DNA reads TGTGCCAGCAGTTACGGGATGGATCAGCCCCAGCATTTT.

This rearrangement joins TRBV27 to TRBJ2-3; 7 bases are a match to TRBD2. Germline V gene data show CDR1 as MNHEY and CDR2 as SMNVEV (reference sequence). J lost 5 bases, V lost 6 bases, and 14 bases had no gene match. This CDR3 comprises 16 residues. CDR3 bases: TGTGCCAGCAGCCCTCCACGGGGGGACGGTAGAGATACGCAGTATTTT. This sequence encodes CASSPPRGDGRDTQYF.

This clonotype was seen ten or more times. The V call is TRBV7-3, the J call TRBJ2-7; 7 bases match TRBD1. Germline-derived CDR1 and CDR2 are SGHTA and FQGTGA. The ends lost 5 bases at V and 5 bases at J; junction bases unmatched: 6. The CDR3 is made up of 13 amino acids. Written as DNA, the CDR3 is TGTGCCAGCAGCGAGGGGGACAGCCACGAGCAGTACTTC. Its translation: CASSEGDSHEQYF.

This clonotype was counted many times. The chain employs TRBV29-1 and TRBJ2-7; a weak D match, TRBD2 (6 bases). Germline loops: CDR1 SQVTM, CDR2 ANQGSEA. V dropped 3 bases and J dropped 4 bases, with 10 bases sitting between them. The CDR3 has 12 residues. The chain's CDR3 is CSVERDGYEQYF. The CDR3 DNA sequence: TGCAGCGTTGAGCGGGACGGTTACGAGCAGTACTTC.

This chain joins TRBV28 and TRBJ1-5; TRBD1 aligns across 10 bases. Germline V gene sequence: CDR1 MDHEN, CDR2 SYDVKM. The CDR3 runs 15 residues. Unmatched junction bases numbered 10, after V lost 7 bases and J lost 7 bases. CDR3 sequence: CASTFGTGVRQPQHF. The CDR3 nucleotides read TGTGCCAGCACTTTCGGGACAGGGGTGAGACAGCCCCAGCATTTT.

This clonotype was observed many times. This chain joins TRBV12-3 or TRBV12-4 and TRBJ2-7; a possible D gene is TRBD1 (7 bases). V dropped 2 bases and J dropped 2 bases, with 13 bases sitting between them. The CDR3 extends over 15 amino acids. The CDR3 DNA is TGTGCCAGCAGTTTATACGCAGGGGGGACCTACGAGCAGTACTTC. Translated: CASSLYAGGTYEQYF.

This clonotype was seen at least ten times. This sequence joins TRBV6-1 and TRBJ2-3; D uncertain. The germline gives CDR1 MNHNS, CDR2 SASEGT. V was shortened by 7 bases and J by 1 base, with 9 bases between the two germline ends. CDR3 length: 13 amino acids. The CDR3 bases are TGTGCCAGCACCCCGCCTGGCACAGATACGCAGTATTTT. Protein sequence: CASTPPGTDTQYF.

V is TRBV6-1 and J is TRBJ1-5; D gene uncertain. Germline loops: CDR1 MNHNS, CDR2 SASEGT. There are 14 residues in the CDR3. Trimming shortened V by 6 bases and J by 6 bases, and 15 bases separated the two germline ends. This CDR3 is CASRPRAGSQPQHF. CDR3 bases: TGTGCCAGCAGACCCCGGGCGGGGAGTCAGCCCCAGCATTTT.

This clonotype was seen repeatedly, ten times or more. The chain links TRBV7-2 to TRBJ2-5; 11 bases fit TRBD2. V shed 1 base, J shed 1 base, and the junction held 5 bases outside the gene matches. The length of the CDR3 is 17 residues. Germline assignment: CDR1 SGHTA and CDR2 FQGNSA. In DNA, the CDR3 is TGTGCCAGCAGCTTAGGGCTAGCGGGAGGCCCCCAAGAGACCCAGTACTTC. Its protein product is CASSLGLAGGPQETQYF.

V and J are TRBV5-1 and TRBJ2-7; D is unresolved. CDR1 SGHRS and CDR2 YFSETQ come from the germline V gene. The CDR3 is 17 residues long. V was shortened by 3 bases and J by 2 bases, with 21 bases between the two germline ends. Written as DNA, the CDR3 is TGCGCCAGCAGCTACTCCCACCGGGTAGTATCAGCCTACGAGCAGTACTTC. Its translation: CASSYSHRVVSAYEQYF.

This clonotype was seen many times. V is TRBV20-1 and J is TRBJ1-1; TRBD1 matches at 7 bases. The germline CDR1 and CDR2 sequences are DFQATT and SNEGSKA (reference sequence). The CDR3 spans 14 residues. J was trimmed by 4 bases and V by 8 bases; bases with no gene match: 13. DNA of the CDR3: TGCAGTCCATTAGGAGGGGGCGCGGGCACTGAAGCTTTCTTT. Its translation is CSPLGGGAGTEAFF.

This clonotype has ten or more counts. The chain couples TRBV25-1 to TRBJ1-5; no definite D call. Germline V gene data show CDR1 as MGHDK and CDR2 as SYGVNS. The CDR3 consists of 14 residues. V gave up 8 bases and J gave up 0 bases, with 11 bases separating them. Here the CDR3 reads CASVSPYSNQPQHF. The CDR3 DNA sequence: TGTGCCAGCGTCAGCCCCTATAGCAATCAGCCCCAGCATTTT.

The CDR3 DNA reads as TGTGCCAGCAGCACCGGACTCCCAGGGGAGACCCAGTACTTC. This codes for CASSTGLPGETQYF. This chain connects TRBV7-3 to TRBJ2-5; tentatively, D is TRBD1 or TRBD2 (5 bases each). V gave up 5 bases and J gave up 5 bases, with 15 bases separating them. This CDR3 contains 14 residues. Germline CDR1 reads SGHTA; CDR2 reads FQGTGA.

The chain links TRBV12-3 or TRBV12-4 to TRBJ2-7; 7 nucleotides agree with TRBD2. The CDR3 runs to 13 residues. V shed 7 bases and J 2 bases; nucleotides not matched to a gene: 5. CDR3 loop: CASTSGSPYEQYF. The CDR3 coding sequence is TGTGCCAGCACTAGCGGCTCCCCCTACGAGCAGTACTTC.

There are many counts of this clonotype. The chain couples TRBV20-1 to TRBJ1-2; possibly TRBD1 for D (6 bases). With 3 bases removed from V and 4 bases from J, the gap between germline ends came to 24 bases. The germline V gene encodes CDR1 DFQATT and CDR2 SNEGSKA (reference sequence). This CDR3 comprises 17 residues. CDR3 loop: CSASLSWSTGGGYGYTF. Written as DNA, the CDR3 is TGCAGTGCTAGTTTGTCTTGGAGTACTGGGGGCGGCTATGGCTACACCTTC.

This clonotype was picked up many times. The V and J genes are TRBV30 and TRBJ2-7; a possible D gene is TRBD2 (5 bases). The V end was cut by 2 bases, the J end by 0 bases, with 8 bases between. CDR1 and CDR2 from the germline V gene are GTSNPN and SVGIG (reference sequence). There are 13 residues in the CDR3. The CDR3 region is CAWSRRSSYEQYF. CDR3 DNA sequence: TGTGCCTGGAGTCGGAGGAGCTCCTACGAGCAGTACTTC.

CDR3: CATSDSTSIGTQYF. CDR3 sequence (DNA): TGTGCCACCAGTGACTCCACTAGCATTGGGACCCAGTACTTC. The chain recombines TRBV24-1 with TRBJ2-5; possibly TRBD2 for D (6 bases). The germline V and J ends were trimmed by 4 bases and 7 bases, with 15 bases remaining between them. This CDR3 is built from 14 residues. Germline lookup yields CDR1 KGHDR and CDR2 SFDVKD.

This clonotype occurred many times. The genes are TRBV5-6 and TRBJ2-5, with D perhaps TRBD1 or TRBD2 (5 bases each). V was shortened by 3 bases and J by 2 bases, with 17 bases between the two germline ends. CDR1 SGHDT and CDR2 YYEEEE come from the germline V gene. This CDR3 comprises 16 residues. The CDR3 nucleotides are TGTGCCAGCAGCTCCTCATCTCTGGGGGTACAAGAGACCCAGTACTTC. Its translation: CASSSSSLGVQETQYF.

This clonotype appeared many times. The chain uses TRBV3-1 and TRBJ2-5, with a possible D match to TRBD1 (5 bases). The V and J ends lost 5 bases and 0 bases respectively, with 16 bases between them. In germline, CDR1 is LGHDT, CDR2 YNNKEL (reference sequence). This CDR3 region has 16 residues. The CDR3 nucleotides are TGTGCCAGCAGCAAACAGGACCTGGGGTACCAAGAGACCCAGTACTTC. Its translation is CASSKQDLGYQETQYF.

The chain recombines TRBV20-1 with TRBJ2-2, with a possible D match to TRBD1 (6 bases). Germline V gene data show CDR1 as DFQATT and CDR2 as SNEGSKA (reference sequence). The V and J ends lost 5 bases and 3 bases respectively, with 16 bases between them. The length of the CDR3 is 15 residues. The CDR3 nucleotides are TGCAGTGCTTCAATCGCAGGGGCTGACACCGGGGAGCTGTTTTTT. Translating it yields CSASIAGADTGELFF.

This clonotype showed up many times. The rearrangement joins TRBV12-3 or TRBV12-4 to TRBJ2-3; D unclear. Trimming removed 8 bases at V and 1 base at J, with 10 bases between. This CDR3 region has 13 residues. The CDR3 DNA follows: TGTGCCAGCCGAGCAGTCGGCACAGATACGCAGTATTTT. Translated, it gives CASRAVGTDTQYF.

Ten or more counts support this clonotype. The V call is TRBV20-1, the J call TRBJ2-7, with D possibly TRBD1 on 7 matching bases. CDR1 and CDR2 (germline): DFQATT, SNEGSKA (reference sequence). There are 15 residues in the CDR3. The V gene lost 3 bases and the J gene lost 2 bases, with 17 bases spanning the gap. The chain's CDR3 is CSARRLPGGTYEQYF. The CDR3 DNA is TGCAGTGCTAGGCGGTTGCCAGGGGGGACCTACGAGCAGTACTTC.

This clonotype was seen many times. The CDR3 loop is CASSPSSETLWGTQYF. CDR3 nucleotide sequence: TGTGCCAGCAGTCCCTCTAGCGAAACCCTCTGGGGTACGCAGTATTTT. This chain uses TRBV12-3 or TRBV12-4 with TRBJ2-3, with TRBD2 as a possible D gene (6 bases). Trimming took 5 bases from V and 8 from J, leaving 23 bases between them. This CDR3 spans 16 amino acids.

V is TRBV12-3 or TRBV12-4 and J is TRBJ2-7; 9 nucleotides line up with TRBD1. Trimming took 6 bases from V and 2 from J; bases not matched to a gene: 11. This CDR3 has 16 amino acids. CDR3 in amino acids: CASRLDGTGKAYEQYF. In nucleotides, the CDR3 is TGTGCCAGCAGGCTTGACGGGACAGGGAAGGCCTACGAGCAGTACTTC.